This is a list of T cell receptor beta chains from one sample in a study of T cell repertoires in cytomegalovirus infection. In TCRdb, the reads were re-called with MiXCR into one record per CDR3 protein. The table shows around 630,000 distinct CDR3 sequences, with approximately 24% occurring only once. The source material was CD8+ T cells from PBMCs. The receptors stem from a human donor in good health (CMV status not recorded). Some clones in this sample may be carry-over from other donors' samples. The CDR3 runs from the conserved cysteine through the conserved F or W. The D gene is left open where the match is weak. Expanded clones get a size class; other rows say once, few or many, or leave the size out.

j_gene: TRBJ2-1
abundance: once
d_gene: TRBD1
v_gene: TRBV9
CDR3nt: TGTGCCAGCAGCGGCGGGACAGGGGGCTGGGGCAATGAGCAGTTCTTC
CDR3aa: CASSGGTGGWGNEQFF

j_gene: TRBJ2-3
abundance: .
d_gene: .
v_gene: TRBV28
CDR3nt: TGTGCCAGCGCTCACAGGGTAAGGGGCACAGATACGCAGTATTTT
CDR3aa: CASAHRVRGTDTQYF

j_gene: TRBJ2-1
abundance: many
d_gene: TRBD2
v_gene: TRBV7-8
CDR3nt: TGTGCCAGCAGCCCCCGAGTAGCGGGGGGCCTGAATGAGCAGTTCTTC
CDR3aa: CASSPRVAGGLNEQFF

j_gene: TRBJ1-1
abundance: .
d_gene: .
v_gene: TRBV28
CDR3nt: TGTGCCAGCAGATTAGGGACAACGAACACTGAAGCTTTCTTT
CDR3aa: CASRLGTTNTEAFF

j_gene: TRBJ1-2
abundance: few
d_gene: .
v_gene: TRBV13
CDR3nt: TGTGCCAGCAGCCGATGGGCGGGGAAGGATGGCTACACCTTC
CDR3aa: CASSRWAGKDGYTF

j_gene: TRBJ2-7
abundance: .
d_gene: .
v_gene: TRBV20-1
CDR3nt: TGCAGTGCTAGAGATAGGGGGGGAGGACTGCCTTACGAGCAGTACTTC
CDR3aa: CSARDRGGGLPYEQYF

j_gene: TRBJ1-5
abundance: .
d_gene: .
v_gene: TRBV19
CDR3nt: TGTGCCAGTTCCATACCGTGGAGCAATCAGCCCCAGCATTTT
CDR3aa: CASSIPWSNQPQHF

j_gene: TRBJ2-3
abundance: .
d_gene: .
v_gene: TRBV6-9
CDR3nt: TGTGCCAACAGTTTCGACCAGGCTAGCACGCAGTATTTT
CDR3aa: CANSFDQASTQYF

j_gene: TRBJ2-3
abundance: few
d_gene: .
v_gene: TRBV2
CDR3nt: TGTGCCAGCAGTCCCGGGACATCTAGCACAGATACGCAGTATTTT
CDR3aa: CASSPGTSSTDTQYF

j_gene: TRBJ2-6
abundance: few
d_gene: .
v_gene: TRBV24-1
CDR3nt: TGTGCCACCAGTGATCGGCGCCGGGCCAACGTCCTGACTTTC
CDR3aa: CATSDRRRANVLTF

j_gene: TRBJ2-4
abundance: .
d_gene: TRBD1
v_gene: TRBV2
CDR3nt: TGTGCCAGCAGTGAAACGGGACAGGGGGCGCGGGGCAACAAAAACATTCAGTACTTC
CDR3aa: CASSETGQGARGNKNIQYF

j_gene: TRBJ1-1
abundance: .
d_gene: .
v_gene: TRBV7-6
CDR3nt: TGTGCCAGCAGTGGGGGGGGATCTGAAGCTTTCTTT
CDR3aa: CASSGGGSEAFF

j_gene: TRBJ2-1
abundance: many
d_gene: TRBD2
v_gene: TRBV7-9
CDR3nt: TGTGCCAGCAGCTCCGGGGGGGTCCGCTACAATGAGCAGTTCTTC
CDR3aa: CASSSGGVRYNEQFF

j_gene: TRBJ1-2
abundance: .
d_gene: .
v_gene: TRBV29-1
CDR3nt: TGCAGCACTCCGGGAAACTATGGCTACACCTTC
CDR3aa: CSTPGNYGYTF

j_gene: TRBJ1-5
abundance: few
d_gene: .
v_gene: TRBV28
CDR3nt: TGTGCCAGCAGTTTCGCCGGGACCCTAATGGGGCAATCAGCCCAGCATTTT
CDR3aa: CASSFAGTLMGQSAQHF

j_gene: TRBJ2-3
abundance: many
d_gene: .
v_gene: TRBV6-6
CDR3nt: TGTGCCAGCAGTTTGTCCGGAGGGGGGGCCACAGATACGCAGTATTTT
CDR3aa: CASSLSGGGATDTQYF

j_gene: TRBJ2-5
abundance: .
d_gene: TRBD2
v_gene: TRBV29-1
CDR3nt: TGCAGCGTTGAGAAAGCGGGGGGCCAAGAGACCCAGTACTTC
CDR3aa: CSVEKAGGQETQYF

j_gene: TRBJ2-1
abundance: .
d_gene: .
v_gene: TRBV24-1
CDR3nt: TGTGCCACCAGTGACCCCGGCCACGAGCAGTTCTTC
CDR3aa: CATSDPGHEQFF

j_gene: TRBJ1-2
abundance: many
d_gene: .
v_gene: TRBV2
CDR3nt: TGTGCCAGCAGTGAAGAAGGGACACCCTCTGGGCATGGCTACACCTTC
CDR3aa: CASSEEGTPSGHGYTF

j_gene: TRBJ2-2
abundance: many
d_gene: TRBD1
v_gene: TRBV7-2
CDR3nt: TGTGCCAGCAGCTTAGTAACCGGGACAGGGGTGACCGGGGAGCTGTTTTTT
CDR3aa: CASSLVTGTGVTGELFF

j_gene: TRBJ1-2
abundance: .
d_gene: .
v_gene: TRBV10-3
CDR3nt: TGTGCCATCAGTGGGCCAGGGAGTGCTTATGGCTACACCTTC
CDR3aa: CAISGPGSAYGYTF

j_gene: TRBJ2-1
abundance: .
d_gene: .
v_gene: TRBV6-2/TRBV6-3
CDR3nt: TGTGCCAGCAGTCCGGGGCCCGTCGCCAGGTTCTTC
CDR3aa: CASSPGPVARFF

j_gene: TRBJ1-2
abundance: .
d_gene: .
v_gene: TRBV29-1
CDR3nt: TGCAGCGTCCCCGAAGGGGATAACTATGGCTACACCTTC
CDR3aa: CSVPEGDNYGYTF

j_gene: TRBJ2-7
abundance: .
d_gene: .
v_gene: TRBV14
CDR3nt: TGTGCCAGCAGCCAAGGCCGGCGGACCTCCTACGAGCAGTACTTC
CDR3aa: CASSQGRRTSYEQYF

j_gene: TRBJ1-1
abundance: many
d_gene: TRBD1
v_gene: TRBV7-9
CDR3nt: TGTGCCAGCAGCATAGGGACAGGGCAAACTGAAGCTTTCTTT
CDR3aa: CASSIGTGQTEAFF

j_gene: TRBJ2-3
abundance: few
d_gene: TRBD2
v_gene: TRBV6-5
CDR3nt: TGTGCCAGCAGTACCCGGACTAGCGGGGACACAGATACGCAGTATTTT
CDR3aa: CASSTRTSGDTDTQYF

j_gene: TRBJ2-7
abundance: few
d_gene: TRBD1
v_gene: TRBV6-5
CDR3nt: TGTGCCAGCGGACCGGATCACAGGGGGCTTCGGGAGCAGTACTTC
CDR3aa: CASGPDHRGLREQYF

j_gene: TRBJ2-1
abundance: many
d_gene: .
v_gene: TRBV7-3
CDR3nt: TGTGCCAGCAGCTTAAAGGGCAGTATACAAAATTTCTACAATGAGCAGTTCTTC
CDR3aa: CASSLKGSIQNFYNEQFF

j_gene: TRBJ1-1
abundance: .
d_gene: .
v_gene: TRBV2
CDR3nt: TGTGCCAGCACGGCCGGATGGAACACTGAAGCTTTCTTT
CDR3aa: CASTAGWNTEAFF

j_gene: TRBJ1-1
abundance: many
d_gene: .
v_gene: TRBV20-1
CDR3nt: TGCAGTGCTGCGAGGGGAACTGAAGCTTTCTTT
CDR3aa: CSAARGTEAFF

j_gene: TRBJ2-1
abundance: .
d_gene: .
v_gene: TRBV2
CDR3nt: TGTGCCAGCGGGCGACATGAGCAGTTCTTC
CDR3aa: CASGRHEQFF

j_gene: TRBJ2-4
abundance: .
d_gene: .
v_gene: TRBV20-1
CDR3nt: TGCAGTGCTACAAAAAAGTCGGACACGCCGTTTTTCCAAAACATTCAGTACTTC
CDR3aa: CSATKKSDTPFFQNIQYF

j_gene: TRBJ1-3
abundance: .
d_gene: .
v_gene: TRBV25-1
CDR3nt: TGTGCCAGCAGAGGATTCGGGACCGGCGACTCTGGAAACACCATATATTTT
CDR3aa: CASRGFGTGDSGNTIYF

j_gene: TRBJ1-1
abundance: .
d_gene: .
v_gene: TRBV4-3
CDR3nt: TGCGCCAGCAGCCAAGGTCTCTTCATGAACACTGAAGCTTTCTTT
CDR3aa: CASSQGLFMNTEAFF

j_gene: TRBJ2-3
abundance: .
d_gene: TRBD2
v_gene: TRBV6-2/TRBV6-3
CDR3nt: TGTGCCAGCAGTTCTTTCCTAGCGGGGATTGATACGCAGTATTTT
CDR3aa: CASSSFLAGIDTQYF

j_gene: TRBJ1-1
abundance: few
d_gene: .
v_gene: TRBV20-1
CDR3nt: TGCAGTGCTAGAGATTACGGAAACACTGAAGCTTTCTTT
CDR3aa: CSARDYGNTEAFF

j_gene: TRBJ2-1
abundance: .
d_gene: .
v_gene: TRBV6-6
CDR3nt: TGTGCCAGCAGTTACGGGAACCTTCAGCTGCCCCTCTACAATGAGCAGTTCTTC
CDR3aa: CASSYGNLQLPLYNEQFF

j_gene: TRBJ2-3
abundance: .
d_gene: TRBD2
v_gene: TRBV7-6
CDR3nt: TGTGCCAGCAGTCGCCGGGTAGCGGGGGGCACAGATACGCAGTATTTT
CDR3aa: CASSRRVAGGTDTQYF

j_gene: TRBJ2-2
abundance: .
d_gene: TRBD1
v_gene: TRBV25-1
CDR3nt: TGTGCCAGCAGTGAATATTACTCGGGACAGGGCGCGAACACCGGGGAGCTGTTTTTT
CDR3aa: CASSEYYSGQGANTGELFF

j_gene: TRBJ2-1
abundance: .
d_gene: TRBD1
v_gene: TRBV27
CDR3nt: TGTGCCAGCAGTTTATCCCAGGACAGGGCAGTCTACAATGAGCAGTTCTTC
CDR3aa: CASSLSQDRAVYNEQFF

j_gene: TRBJ1-3
abundance: .
d_gene: .
v_gene: TRBV12-3/TRBV12-4
CDR3nt: TGTGCCAGCAGTTTCGGATCGAACCCCTCTGGAAACACCATATATTTT
CDR3aa: CASSFGSNPSGNTIYF

j_gene: TRBJ2-5
abundance: many
d_gene: .
v_gene: TRBV5-7
CDR3nt: TGTGCCAGCAGCTTGCACTCGACGGAGACCCAGTACTTC
CDR3aa: CASSLHSTETQYF

j_gene: TRBJ2-3
abundance: .
d_gene: TRBD2
v_gene: TRBV5-1
CDR3nt: TGCGCCAGCAGCTTTGATGGACTAGCCGCAGATACGCAGTATTTT
CDR3aa: CASSFDGLAADTQYF

j_gene: TRBJ1-2
abundance: .
d_gene: .
v_gene: TRBV20-1
CDR3nt: TGCAGTGCTAGTGCCCGGGATTATGGCTACACCTTC
CDR3aa: CSASARDYGYTF

j_gene: TRBJ1-5
abundance: many
d_gene: .
v_gene: TRBV7-2
CDR3nt: TGTGCCAGCAGCTTAGATTTAGGCGGGCATCGCCCCCAGCATTTT
CDR3aa: CASSLDLGGHRPQHF